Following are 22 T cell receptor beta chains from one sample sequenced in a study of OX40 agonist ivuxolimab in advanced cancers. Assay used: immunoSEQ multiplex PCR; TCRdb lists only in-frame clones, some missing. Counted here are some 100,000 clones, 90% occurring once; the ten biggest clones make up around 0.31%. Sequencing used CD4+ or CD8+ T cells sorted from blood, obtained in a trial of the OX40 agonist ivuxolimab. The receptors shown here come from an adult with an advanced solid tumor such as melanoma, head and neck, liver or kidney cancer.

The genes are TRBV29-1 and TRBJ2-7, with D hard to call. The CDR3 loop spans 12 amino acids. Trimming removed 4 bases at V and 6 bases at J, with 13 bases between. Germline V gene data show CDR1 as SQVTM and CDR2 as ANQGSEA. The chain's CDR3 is CSVGPMKGEQYF. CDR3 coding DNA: TGCAGCGTTGGCCCAATGAAGGGCGAGCAGTACTTC.

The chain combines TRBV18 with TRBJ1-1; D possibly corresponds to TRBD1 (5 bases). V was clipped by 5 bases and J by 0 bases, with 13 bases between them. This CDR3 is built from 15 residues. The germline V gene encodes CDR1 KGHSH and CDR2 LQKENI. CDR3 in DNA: TGTGCCAGCTCATCCTGGACAAGCATGAACACTGAAGCTTTCTTT. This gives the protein CASSSWTSMNTEAFF.

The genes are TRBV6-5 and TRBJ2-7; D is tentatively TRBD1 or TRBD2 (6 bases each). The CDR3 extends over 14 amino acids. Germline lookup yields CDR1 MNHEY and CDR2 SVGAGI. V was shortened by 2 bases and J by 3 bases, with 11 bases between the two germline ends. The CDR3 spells CASSYGRGDYEQYF. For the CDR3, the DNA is TGTGCCAGCAGTTACGGTAGGGGGGACTACGAGCAGTACTTC.

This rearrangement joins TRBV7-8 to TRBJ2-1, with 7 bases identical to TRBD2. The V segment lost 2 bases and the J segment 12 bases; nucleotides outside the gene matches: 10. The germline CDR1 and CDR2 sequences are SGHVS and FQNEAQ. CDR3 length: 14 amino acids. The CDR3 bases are TGTGCCAGCAGCTTAATTAGGACTAGGGATGGGCAGTTCTTC. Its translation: CASSLIRTRDGQFF. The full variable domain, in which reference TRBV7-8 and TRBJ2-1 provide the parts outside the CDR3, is GAGVSQSPRYKVAKRGQDVALRCDPISGHVSLFWYQQALGQGPEFLTYFQNEAQLDKSGLPSDRFFAERPEGSVSTLKIQRTQQEDSAVYLCASSLIRTRDGQFFGPGTRLTVL.

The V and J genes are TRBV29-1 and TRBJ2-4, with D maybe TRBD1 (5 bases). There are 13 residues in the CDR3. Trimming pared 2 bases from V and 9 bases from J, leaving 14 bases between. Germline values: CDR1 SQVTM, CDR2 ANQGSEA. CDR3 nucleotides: TGCAGCGTTGAAAGTTCAGGGTCAAGCATTCAGTACTTC. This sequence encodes CSVESSGSSIQYF.

The CDR3 here is CASSLGPGEGEQYF. CDR3 bases: TGCGCCAGCAGCCTAGGGCCAGGGGAAGGCGAGCAGTACTTC. The genes are TRBV4-3 and TRBJ2-7, with a tentative D call TRBD1 (6 bases). CDR3 length equals 14 residues. Germline CDR1 reads LGHNA; CDR2 reads YSLEER. V lost 4 bases and J 6 bases, leaving 16 bases between the germline ends.

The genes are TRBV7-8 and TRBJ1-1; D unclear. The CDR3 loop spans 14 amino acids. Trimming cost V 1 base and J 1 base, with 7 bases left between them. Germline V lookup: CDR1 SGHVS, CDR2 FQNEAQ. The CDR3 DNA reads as TGTGCCAGCAGCTTAGTGCCTTCGAACACTGAAGCTTTCTTT. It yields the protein CASSLVPSNTEAFF.

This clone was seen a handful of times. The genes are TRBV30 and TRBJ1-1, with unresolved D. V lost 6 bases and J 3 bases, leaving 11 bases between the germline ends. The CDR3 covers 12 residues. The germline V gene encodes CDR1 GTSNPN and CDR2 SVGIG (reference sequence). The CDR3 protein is CACSPLYTEAFF. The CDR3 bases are TGTGCCTGTTCTCCGCTCTACACTGAAGCTTTCTTT.

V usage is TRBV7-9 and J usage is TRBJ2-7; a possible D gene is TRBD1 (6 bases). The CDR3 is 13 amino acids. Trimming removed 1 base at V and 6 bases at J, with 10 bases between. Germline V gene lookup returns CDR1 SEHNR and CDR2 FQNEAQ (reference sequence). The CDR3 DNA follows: TGTGCCAGCAGCTTAGACCAGGGGAGCGAGCAGTACTTC. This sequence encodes CASSLDQGSEQYF.

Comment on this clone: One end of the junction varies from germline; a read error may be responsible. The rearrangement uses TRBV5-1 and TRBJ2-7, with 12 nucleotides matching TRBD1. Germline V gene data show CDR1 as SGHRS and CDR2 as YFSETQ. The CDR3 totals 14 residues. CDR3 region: CASSWDRGRYEQYF. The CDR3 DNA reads TGTGCCAGCAGCTGGGACAGGGGGCGCTACGAGCAGTACTTC.

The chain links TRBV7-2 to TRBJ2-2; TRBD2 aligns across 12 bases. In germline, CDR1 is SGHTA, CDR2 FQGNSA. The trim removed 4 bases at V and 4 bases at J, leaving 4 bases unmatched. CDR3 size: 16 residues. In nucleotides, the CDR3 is TGTGCCAGCAGCTCCTCTAGCGGGAGGGCCACCGGGGAGCTGTTTTTT. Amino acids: CASSSSSGRATGELFF.

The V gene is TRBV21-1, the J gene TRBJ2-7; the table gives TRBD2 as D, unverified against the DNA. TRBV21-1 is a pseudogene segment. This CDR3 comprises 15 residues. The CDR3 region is CASRCGRDRTHEQYF. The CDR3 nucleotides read TGTGCCAGCAGATGCGGGAGGGATCGTACCCACGAGCAGTACTTC.

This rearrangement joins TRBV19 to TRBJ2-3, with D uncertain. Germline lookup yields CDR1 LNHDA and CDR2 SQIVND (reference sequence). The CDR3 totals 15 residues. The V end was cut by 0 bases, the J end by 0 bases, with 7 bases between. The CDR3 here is CASSIDGGSTDTQYF. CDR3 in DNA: TGTGCCAGTAGTATAGACGGCGGCAGCACAGATACGCAGTATTTT.

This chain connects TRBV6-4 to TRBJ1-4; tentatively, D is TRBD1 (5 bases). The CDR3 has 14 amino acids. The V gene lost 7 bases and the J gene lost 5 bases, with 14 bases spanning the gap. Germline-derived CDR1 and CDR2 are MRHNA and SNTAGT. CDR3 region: CASTRTLENEKLFF. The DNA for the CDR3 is TGTGCCAGCACTAGGACACTCGAAAATGAAAAACTGTTTTTT.

In nucleotides, the CDR3 is TGTGCCAGCACTATAGGACAACTGAACACTGAAGCTTTCTTT. This gives the protein CASTIGQLNTEAFF. The chain carries TRBV6-1 and TRBJ1-1; D perhaps matches TRBD1 (5 bases). This CDR3 has 14 amino acids. In germline, CDR1 is MNHNS, CDR2 SASEGT. Trimming took off 7 bases at V and 0 bases at J, with 12 bases between the two ends.

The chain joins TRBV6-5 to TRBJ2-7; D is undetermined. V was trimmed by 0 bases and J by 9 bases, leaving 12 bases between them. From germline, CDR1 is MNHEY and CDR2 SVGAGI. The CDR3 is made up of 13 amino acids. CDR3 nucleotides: TGTGCCAGCAGTTACTCAAAGGTCTCGGGGCAGTACTTC. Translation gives CASSYSKVSGQYF.

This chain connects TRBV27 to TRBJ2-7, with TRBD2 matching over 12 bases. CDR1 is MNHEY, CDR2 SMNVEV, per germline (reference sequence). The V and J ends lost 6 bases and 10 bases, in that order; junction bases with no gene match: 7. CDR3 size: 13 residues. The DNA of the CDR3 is TGTGCCAGCAGCCCCGGACTAGCGGGACGTCAGTACTTC. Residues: CASSPGLAGRQYF.

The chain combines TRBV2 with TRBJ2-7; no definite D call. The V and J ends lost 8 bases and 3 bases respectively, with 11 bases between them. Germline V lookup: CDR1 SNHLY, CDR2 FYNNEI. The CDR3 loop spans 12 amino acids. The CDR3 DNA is TGTGCCAGCGCGATATCTATCTACGAGCAGTACTTC. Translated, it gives CASAISIYEQYF. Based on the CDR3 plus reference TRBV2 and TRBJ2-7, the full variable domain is EPEVTQTPSHQVTQMGQEVILRCVPISNHLYFYWYRQILGQKVEFLVSFYNNEISEKSEIFDDQFSVERPDGSNFTLKIRSTKLEDSAMYFCASAISIYEQYFGPGTRLTVT.

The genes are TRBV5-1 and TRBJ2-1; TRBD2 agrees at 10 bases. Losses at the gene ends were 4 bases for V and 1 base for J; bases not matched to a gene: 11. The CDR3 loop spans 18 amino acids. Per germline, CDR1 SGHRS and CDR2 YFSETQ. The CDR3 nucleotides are TGCGCCAGCAGCCAATATCATCCTAGCGGGAGATCCTACAATGAGCAGTTCTTC. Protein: CASSQYHPSGRSYNEQFF. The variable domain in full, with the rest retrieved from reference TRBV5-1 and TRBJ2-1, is KAGVTQTPRYLIKTRGQQVTLSCSPISGHRSVSWYQQTPGQGLQFLFEYFSETQRNKGNFPGRFSGRQFSNSRSEMNVSTLELGDSALYLCASSQYHPSGRSYNEQFFGPGTRLTVL.

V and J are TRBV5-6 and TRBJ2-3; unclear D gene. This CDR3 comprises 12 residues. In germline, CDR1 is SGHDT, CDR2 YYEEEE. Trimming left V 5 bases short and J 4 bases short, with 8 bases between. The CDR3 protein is CASRSGPDTQYF. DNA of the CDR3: TGTGCCAGCAGGTCCGGCCCAGATACGCAGTATTTT.

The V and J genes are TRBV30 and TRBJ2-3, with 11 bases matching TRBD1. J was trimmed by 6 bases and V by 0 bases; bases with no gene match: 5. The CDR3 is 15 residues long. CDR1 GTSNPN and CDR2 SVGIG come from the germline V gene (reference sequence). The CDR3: CAWSVQDRGRDTQYF. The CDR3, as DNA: TGTGCCTGGAGTGTACAGGACAGGGGGCGGGATACGCAGTATTTT.

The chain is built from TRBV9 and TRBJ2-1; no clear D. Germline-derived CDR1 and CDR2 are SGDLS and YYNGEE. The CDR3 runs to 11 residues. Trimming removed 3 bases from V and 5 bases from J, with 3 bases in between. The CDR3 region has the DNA TGTGCCAGCAGCGCCAACAATGAGCAGTTCTTC. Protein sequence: CASSANNEQFF.